The clone carrying this T cell receptor (beta chain) was found a few times. The entry originates in a study of early T cells in non-severe SARS-CoV-2 infection. About the research overall: Sequencing was performed on bulk RNA from unsorted whole blood, leaving chains unpaired.

Via MiXCR, TCRdb re-called the 5' RACE reads, giving one row per CDR3 protein. Here the sample spans 37,000 or so distinct CDR3 sequences, 5.8% being singletons. V lost 5 bases, J lost 4 bases, and 14 bases lay in between. CDR3 length: 15 residues. Germline lookup yields CDR1 SGHAT and CDR2 FQNNGV. Sequences were obtained from whole blood. The rearrangement uses TRBV11-2 and TRBJ1-4; TRBD1 is a possible D gene (6 bases). The clonotype originates from an adult who was a healthcare worker with PCR-confirmed SARS-CoV-2 infection or an uninfected control (not recorded which). This chain's CDR3 is CASSGNGQINEKLFF. The CDR3 DNA reads TGTGCCAGCAGCGGAAACGGACAGATTAATGAAAAACTGTTTTTT.